This T cell receptor (beta chain) came from a study of spatial heterogeneity in lung cancer. This clonotype appeared many times. Every TCR cDNA molecule bore a unique molecular identifier. TCRdb itself ran the 5' RACE reads through MiXCR, one entry per CDR3 protein. This sample has roughly 48,000 distinct CDR3 sequences, with about 5.8% found just once. V was clipped by 10 bases and J by 3 bases; unmatched bases: 9. CDR3 length: 13 residues. CDR1 is SEHNR, CDR2 FQNEAQ, per germline (reference sequence). Indicated time point: sample taken at primary tumor resection. Donation came from about 72 patients with untreated early-stage non-small cell lung cancer. Sequencing covered unsorted whole RNA taken from tumor, nontumor lung or frozen PBMC.

This TCR was recovered from a male donor with early-stage non-small cell lung cancer. The V and J genes are TRBV7-9 and TRBJ2-7, with TRBD1 identical over 7 bases. The source was PBMCs, collected at surgery. The chain's CDR3 is CATSTGNNYEQYF. CDR3 nucleotide sequence: TGTGCCACCTCGACAGGGAACAACTACGAGCAGTACTTC. Together with reference TRBV7-9 and TRBJ2-7, the CDR3 gives the full variable domain: DTGVSQNPRHKITKRGQNVTFRCDPISEHNRLYWYRQTLGQGPEFLTYFQNEAQLEKSRLLSDRFSAERPKGSFSTLEIQRTEQGDSAMYLCATSTGNNYEQYFGPGTRLTVT.